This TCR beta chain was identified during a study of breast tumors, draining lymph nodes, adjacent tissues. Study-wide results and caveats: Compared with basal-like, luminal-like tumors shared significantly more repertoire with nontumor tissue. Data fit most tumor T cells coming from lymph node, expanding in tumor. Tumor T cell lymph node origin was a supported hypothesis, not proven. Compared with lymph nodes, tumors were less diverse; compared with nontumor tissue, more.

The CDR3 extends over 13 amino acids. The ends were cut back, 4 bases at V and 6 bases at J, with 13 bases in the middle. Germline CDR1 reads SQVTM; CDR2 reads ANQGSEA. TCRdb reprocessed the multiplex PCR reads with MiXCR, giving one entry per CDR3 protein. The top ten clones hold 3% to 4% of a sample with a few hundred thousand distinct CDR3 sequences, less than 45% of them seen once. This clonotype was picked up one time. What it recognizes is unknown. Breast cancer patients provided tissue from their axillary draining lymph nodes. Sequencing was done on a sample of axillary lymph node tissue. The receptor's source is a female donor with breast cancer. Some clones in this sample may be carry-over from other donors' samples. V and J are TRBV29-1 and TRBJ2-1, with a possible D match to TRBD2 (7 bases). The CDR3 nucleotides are TGCAGCGTTGCACAGGGAGGGGGCAATGAGCAGTTCTTC. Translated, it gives CSVAQGGGNEQFF.